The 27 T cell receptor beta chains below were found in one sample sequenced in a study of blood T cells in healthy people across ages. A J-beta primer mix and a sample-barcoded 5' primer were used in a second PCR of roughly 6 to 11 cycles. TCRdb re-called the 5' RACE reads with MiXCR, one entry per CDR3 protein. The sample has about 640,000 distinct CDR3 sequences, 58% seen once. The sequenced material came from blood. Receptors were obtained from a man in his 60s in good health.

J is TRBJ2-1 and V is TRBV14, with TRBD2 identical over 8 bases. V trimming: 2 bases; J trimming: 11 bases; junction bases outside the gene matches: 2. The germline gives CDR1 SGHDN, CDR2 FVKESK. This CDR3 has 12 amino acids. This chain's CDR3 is CASSQSGGQQFF. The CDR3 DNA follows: TGTGCCAGCAGCCAAAGCGGGGGTCAGCAGTTCTTC.

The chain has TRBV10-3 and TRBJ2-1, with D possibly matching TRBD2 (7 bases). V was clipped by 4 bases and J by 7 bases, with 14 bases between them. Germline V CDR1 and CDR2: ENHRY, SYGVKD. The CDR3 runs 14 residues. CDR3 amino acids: CAISVTGGGNEQFF. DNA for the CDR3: TGTGCCATCAGTGTAACGGGGGGCGGGAATGAGCAGTTCTTC.

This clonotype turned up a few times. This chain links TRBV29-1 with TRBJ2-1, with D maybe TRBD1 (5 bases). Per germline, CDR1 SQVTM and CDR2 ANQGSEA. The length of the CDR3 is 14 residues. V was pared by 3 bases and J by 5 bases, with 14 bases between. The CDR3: CSVDGWGADNEQFF. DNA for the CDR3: TGCAGCGTTGATGGATGGGGCGCGGACAATGAGCAGTTCTTC.

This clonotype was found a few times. The CDR3 DNA follows: TGCAGTGCTAGAGATGTGGGGGGAGGAGAGACCCAGTACTTC. This translates into CSARDVGGGETQYF. The rearrangement joins TRBV20-1 to TRBJ2-5, with D tentatively TRBD2 (6 bases). With 0 bases removed from V and 4 bases from J, the gap between germline ends came to 12 bases. This CDR3 region has 14 residues. Germline V CDR1 and CDR2: DFQATT, SNEGSKA (reference sequence).

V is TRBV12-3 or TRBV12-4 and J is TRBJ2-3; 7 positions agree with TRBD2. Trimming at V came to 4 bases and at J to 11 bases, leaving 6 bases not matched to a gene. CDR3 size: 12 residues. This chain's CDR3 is CASSSSSGGQYF. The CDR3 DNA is TGTGCCAGCAGTTCCTCTAGCGGTGGGCAGTATTTT.

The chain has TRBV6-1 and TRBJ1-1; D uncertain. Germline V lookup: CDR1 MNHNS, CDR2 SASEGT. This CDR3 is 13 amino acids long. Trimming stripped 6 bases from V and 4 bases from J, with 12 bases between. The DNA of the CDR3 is TGTGCCAGCAGCGGCCCCCACATCACTGAAGCTTTCTTT. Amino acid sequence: CASSGPHITEAFF.

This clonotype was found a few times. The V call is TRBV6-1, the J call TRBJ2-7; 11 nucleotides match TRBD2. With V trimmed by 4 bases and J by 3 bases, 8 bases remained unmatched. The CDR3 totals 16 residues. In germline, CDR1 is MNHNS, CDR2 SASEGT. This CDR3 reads CASSGAGTSGNYEQYF. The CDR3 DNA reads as TGTGCCAGCAGTGGAGCCGGGACTAGCGGCAACTACGAGCAGTACTTC.

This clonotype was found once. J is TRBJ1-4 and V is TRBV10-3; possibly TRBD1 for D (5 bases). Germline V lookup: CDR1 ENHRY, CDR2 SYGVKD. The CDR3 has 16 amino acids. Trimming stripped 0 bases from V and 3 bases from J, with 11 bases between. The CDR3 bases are TGTGCCATCAGTGAGTCGTTCGGGGGATCTAATGAAAAACTGTTTTTT. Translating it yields CAISESFGGSNEKLFF.

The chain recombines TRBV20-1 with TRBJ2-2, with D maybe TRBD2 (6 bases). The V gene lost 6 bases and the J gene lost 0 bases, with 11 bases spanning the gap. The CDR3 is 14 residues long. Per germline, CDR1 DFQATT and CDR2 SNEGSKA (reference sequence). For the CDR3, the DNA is TGCAGTGCGAGGAGGGTATCGAACACCGGGGAGCTGTTTTTT. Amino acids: CSARRVSNTGELFF.

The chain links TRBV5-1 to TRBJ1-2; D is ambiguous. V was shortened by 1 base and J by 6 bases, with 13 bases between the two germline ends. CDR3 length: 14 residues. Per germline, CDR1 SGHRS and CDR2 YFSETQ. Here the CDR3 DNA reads TGCGCCAGCAGCTTGTCCGGGTCCTTCGATGGCTACACCTTC. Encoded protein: CASSLSGSFDGYTF.

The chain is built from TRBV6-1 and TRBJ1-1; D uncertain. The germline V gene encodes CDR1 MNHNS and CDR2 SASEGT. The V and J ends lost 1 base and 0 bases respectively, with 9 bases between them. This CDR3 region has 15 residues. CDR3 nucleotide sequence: TGTGCCAGCAGTGAAGGCATGGCAATGAACACTGAAGCTTTCTTT. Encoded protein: CASSEGMAMNTEAFF.

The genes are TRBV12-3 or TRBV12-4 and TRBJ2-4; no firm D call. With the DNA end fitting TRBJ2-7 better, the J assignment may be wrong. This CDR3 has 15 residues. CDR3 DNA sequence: TGTGCCAGCAGTCCCTCGGCCAGGCCAAGCTACGAGCAGTACTTC. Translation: CASSPSARPSYEQYF.

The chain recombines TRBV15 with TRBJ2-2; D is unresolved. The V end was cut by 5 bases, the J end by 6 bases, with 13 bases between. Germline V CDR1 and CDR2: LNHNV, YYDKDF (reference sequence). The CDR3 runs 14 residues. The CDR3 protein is CATSLGIWAGELFF. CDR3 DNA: TGTGCCACCAGCTTGGGAATTTGGGCCGGGGAGCTGTTTTTT.

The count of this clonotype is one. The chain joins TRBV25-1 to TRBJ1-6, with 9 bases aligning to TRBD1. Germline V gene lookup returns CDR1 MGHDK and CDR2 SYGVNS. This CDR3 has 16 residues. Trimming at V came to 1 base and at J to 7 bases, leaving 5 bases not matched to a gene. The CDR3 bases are TGTGCCAGCAGTGAATTGACAGGGGGATACAATTCACCCCTCCACTTT. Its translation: CASSELTGGYNSPLHF.

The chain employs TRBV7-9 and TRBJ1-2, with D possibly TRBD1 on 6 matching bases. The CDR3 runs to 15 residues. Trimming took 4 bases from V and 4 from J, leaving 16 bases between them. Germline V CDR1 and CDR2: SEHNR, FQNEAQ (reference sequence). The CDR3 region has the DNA TGTGCCAGCAGCTGCCGGACAGCGGGATCCTATGGCTACACCTTC. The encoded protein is CASSCRTAGSYGYTF.

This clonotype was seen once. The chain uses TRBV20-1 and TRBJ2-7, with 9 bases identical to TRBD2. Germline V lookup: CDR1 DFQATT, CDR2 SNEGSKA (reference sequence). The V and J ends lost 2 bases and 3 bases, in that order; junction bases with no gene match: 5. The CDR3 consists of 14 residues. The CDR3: CSARSGLASYEQYF. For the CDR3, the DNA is TGCAGTGCTAGATCGGGACTAGCAAGCTACGAGCAGTACTTC.

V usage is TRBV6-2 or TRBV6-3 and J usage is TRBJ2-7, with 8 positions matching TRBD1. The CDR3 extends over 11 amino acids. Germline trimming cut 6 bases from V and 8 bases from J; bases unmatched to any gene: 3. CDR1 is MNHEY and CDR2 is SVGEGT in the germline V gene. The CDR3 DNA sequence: TGTGCCAGCAGAGACAGGGGCCAGCAGTACTTC. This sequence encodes CASRDRGQQYF.

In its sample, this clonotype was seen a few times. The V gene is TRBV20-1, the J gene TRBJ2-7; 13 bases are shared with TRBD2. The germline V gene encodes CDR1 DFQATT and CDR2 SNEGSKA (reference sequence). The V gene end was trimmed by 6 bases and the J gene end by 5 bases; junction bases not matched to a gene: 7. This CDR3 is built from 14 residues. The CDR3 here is CSARRTSGGNEQYF. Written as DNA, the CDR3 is TGCAGTGCCCGAAGGACTAGCGGGGGCAACGAGCAGTACTTC.

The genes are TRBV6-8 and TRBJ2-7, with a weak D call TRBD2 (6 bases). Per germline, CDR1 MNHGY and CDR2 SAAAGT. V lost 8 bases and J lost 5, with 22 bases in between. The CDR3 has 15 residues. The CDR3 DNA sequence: TGTGCCAGCCTCCTCGGTGGAGGGGTCGTGGACGAGCAGTACTTC. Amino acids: CASLLGGGVVDEQYF.

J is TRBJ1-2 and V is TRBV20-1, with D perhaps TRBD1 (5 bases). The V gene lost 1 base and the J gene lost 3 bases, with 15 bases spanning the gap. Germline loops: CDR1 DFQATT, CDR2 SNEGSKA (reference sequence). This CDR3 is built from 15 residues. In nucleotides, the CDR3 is TGCAGTGCTAGAGGGGCCGGGACTTCGGACTATGGCTACACCTTC. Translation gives CSARGAGTSDYGYTF.

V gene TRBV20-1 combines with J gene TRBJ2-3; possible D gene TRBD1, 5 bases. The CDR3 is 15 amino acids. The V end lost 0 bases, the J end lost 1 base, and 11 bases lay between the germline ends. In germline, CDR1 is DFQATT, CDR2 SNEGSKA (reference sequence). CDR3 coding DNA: TGCAGTGCTAGAGATGGACACGCGGGCACAGATACGCAGTATTTT. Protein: CSARDGHAGTDTQYF.

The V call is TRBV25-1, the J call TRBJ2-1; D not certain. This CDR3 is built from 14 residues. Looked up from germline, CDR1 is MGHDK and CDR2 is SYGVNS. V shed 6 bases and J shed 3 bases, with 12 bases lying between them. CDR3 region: CASRVNGLYNEQFF. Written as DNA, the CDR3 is TGTGCCAGCAGGGTGAACGGGCTCTACAATGAGCAGTTCTTC.

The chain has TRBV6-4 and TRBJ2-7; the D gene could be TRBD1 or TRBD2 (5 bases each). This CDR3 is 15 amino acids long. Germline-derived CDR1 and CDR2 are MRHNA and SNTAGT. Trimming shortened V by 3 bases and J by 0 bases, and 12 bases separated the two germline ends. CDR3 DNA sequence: TGTGCCAGCAGTGAAGGTGTGAGGGGCTCCTACGAGCAGTACTTC. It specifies CASSEGVRGSYEQYF.

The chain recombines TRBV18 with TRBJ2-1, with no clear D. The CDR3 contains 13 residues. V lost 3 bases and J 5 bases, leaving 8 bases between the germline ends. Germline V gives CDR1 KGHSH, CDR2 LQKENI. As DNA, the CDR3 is TGTGCCAGCTCACCGCTCCTGGACAATGAGCAGTTCTTC. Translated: CASSPLLDNEQFF. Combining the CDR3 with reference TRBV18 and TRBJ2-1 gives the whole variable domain NAGVMQNPRHLVRRRGQEARLRCSPMKGHSHVYWYRQLPEEGLKFMVYLQKENIIDESGMPKERFSAEFPKEGPSILRIQQVVRGDSAAYFCASSPLLDNEQFFGPGTRLTVL.

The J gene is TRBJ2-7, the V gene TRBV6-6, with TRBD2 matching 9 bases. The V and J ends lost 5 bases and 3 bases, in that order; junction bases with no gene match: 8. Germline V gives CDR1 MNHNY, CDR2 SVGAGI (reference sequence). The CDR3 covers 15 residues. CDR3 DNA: TGTGCCAGCAGTAATAGCGGGGGCCCTGTCTACGAGCAGTACTTC. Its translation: CASSNSGGPVYEQYF.

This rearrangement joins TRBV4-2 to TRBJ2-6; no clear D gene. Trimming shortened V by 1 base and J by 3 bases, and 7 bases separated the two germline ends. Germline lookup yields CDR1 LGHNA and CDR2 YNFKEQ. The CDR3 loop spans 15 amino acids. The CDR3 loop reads CASSQGPSGANVLTF. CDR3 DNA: TGTGCCAGCAGCCAAGGGCCCAGTGGGGCCAACGTCCTGACTTTC.

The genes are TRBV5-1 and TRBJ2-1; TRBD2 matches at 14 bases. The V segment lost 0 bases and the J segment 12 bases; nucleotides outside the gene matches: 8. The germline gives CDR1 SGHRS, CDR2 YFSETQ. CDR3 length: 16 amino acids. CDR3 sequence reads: CASSLEGLAGVDVQFF. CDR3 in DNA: TGCGCCAGCAGCTTGGAGGGACTAGCGGGGGTGGATGTGCAGTTCTTC.